The T cell receptor beta chain described here comes from a study of shared clonotypes between healthy human individuals. The wider study: Each donor had three CD4 naive, three CD4 memory, two CD8 naive and one CD8 memory plate. Findings of the study overall: A reduction in generation probabilities was seen for non-shared clonotypes relative to those shared by all four donors.

To note about this clone: Its antigen is unidentified.

Germline CDR1 SGDLS, CDR2 YYNGEE. The V segment lost 0 bases and the J segment 2 bases; nucleotides outside the gene matches: 4. The CDR3 covers 16 residues. Several immunoSEQ 96-well plates shared each subset's DNA, each plate a replicate. This table comes from immunoSEQ multiplex PCR, and its TCRdb copy is limited to in-frame clones, with some not included. The data contain about 2.3 million clones, approximately 95% of them singletons. This TCR was sampled from a man aged 18 to 30 in good health. Some clones in this sample may be carry-over from other donors' samples. This chain connects TRBV9 to TRBJ2-3, with 9 bases fitting TRBD2. Material for sequencing was naive CD4+ T cells from PBMCs. Subset specified: CD45RA+ positively selected. CDR3 sequence (DNA): TGTGCCAGCAGCGTAGGTGGGACTAGCTACACAGATACGCAGTATTTT. Its translation: CASSVGGTSYTDTQYF.